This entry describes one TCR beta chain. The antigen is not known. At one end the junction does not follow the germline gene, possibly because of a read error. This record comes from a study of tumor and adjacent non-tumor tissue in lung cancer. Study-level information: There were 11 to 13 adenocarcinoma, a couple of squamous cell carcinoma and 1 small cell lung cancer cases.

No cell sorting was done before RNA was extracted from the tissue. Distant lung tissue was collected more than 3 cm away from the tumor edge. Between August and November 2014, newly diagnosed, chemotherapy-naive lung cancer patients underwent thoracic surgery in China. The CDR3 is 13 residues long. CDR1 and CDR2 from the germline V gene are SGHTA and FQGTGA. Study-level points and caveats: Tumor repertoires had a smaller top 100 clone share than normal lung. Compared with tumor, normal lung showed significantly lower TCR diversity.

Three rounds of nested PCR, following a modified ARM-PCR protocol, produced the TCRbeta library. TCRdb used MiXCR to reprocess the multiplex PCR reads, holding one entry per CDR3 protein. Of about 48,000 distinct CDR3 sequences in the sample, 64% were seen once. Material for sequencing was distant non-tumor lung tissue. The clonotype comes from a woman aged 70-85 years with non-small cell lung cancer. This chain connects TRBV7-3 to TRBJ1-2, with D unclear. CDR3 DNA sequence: TGTGCCAGCAGCTTTGGCCGGAACTATGGCTTCACCTTC. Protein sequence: CASSFGRNYGFTF.